A selection of T cell receptor beta chains follows, all from one sample in a study of cytotoxic CD8 clonotypes in ibrutinib-treated CLL. Some clones are missing from TCRdb's copy, which holds only in-frame ones; the method was immunoSEQ multiplex PCR. In the table there are 330,000 or so clones, over 55% of which are singletons. The sequences come from PBMCs, collected after 36 months of ibrutinib treatment. The origin of the receptors is a human donor with chronic lymphocytic leukemia. Each CDR3 is given with its conserved first and last residue. The D gene is left open where the match is weak. Only some rows state a clone size, as once, few, many or a class for expanded clones.

D	V	size	J	CDR3	DNA
TRBD1	TRBV28	NA	TRBJ1-5	CASSLSGTGARNQPQHF	TGTGCCAGCAGTTTATCGGGAACAGGGGCCCGAAATCAGCCCCAGCATTTT
TRBD2	TRBV4-1	NA	TRBJ2-6	CASSPGLIRSGANVLTF	TGCGCCAGCAGCCCGGGACTAATCCGCTCTGGGGCCAACGTCCTGACTTTC
NA	TRBV29-1	NA	TRBJ2-3	CSVHGYYTDTQYF	TGCAGCGTGCACGGGTACTACACAGATACGCAGTATTTT
NA	TRBV7-9	NA	TRBJ1-2	CASSLSRANYGYTF	TGTGCCAGCAGCTTATCCAGAGCTAACTATGGCTACACCTTC
NA	TRBV5-1	NA	TRBJ2-7	CASSLAGAAAYEQYF	TGCGCCAGCAGCTTGGCCGGAGCAGCAGCCTACGAGCAGTACTTC
NA	TRBV5-1	NA	TRBJ2-7	CASSLQGMGDEQYF	TGCGCCAGCAGCTTGCAGGGGATGGGGGACGAGCAGTACTTC
TRBD1	TRBV5-1	NA	TRBJ1-1	CASSWDRTGTNTEAFF	TGCGCCAGCAGCTGGGATAGGACAGGGACCAACACTGAAGCTTTCTTT
TRBD2	TRBV7-3	NA	TRBJ2-7	CASSPRAGSSYEQYF	TGTGCCAGCAGCCCCAGAGCGGGGAGCTCCTACGAGCAGTACTTC
NA	TRBV5-1	NA	TRBJ1-3	CASSLVGSLSGNTIYF	TGCGCCAGCAGCTTGGTAGGCAGCCTCTCTGGAAACACCATATATTTT
NA	TRBV7-6	few	TRBJ2-1	CASSPGWSGPYNEQFF	TGTGCCAGCAGCCCCGGATGGTCGGGCCCCTACAATGAGCAGTTCTTC
NA	TRBV27	NA	TRBJ2-7	CASSLGQPLTYEQYF	TGTGCCAGCAGTCTAGGACAACCTCTAACCTACGAGCAGTACTTC
NA	TRBV11-2	NA	TRBJ2-7	CASSYAHEQYF	TGTGCCAGCAGCTATGCCCACGAGCAGTACTTC
NA	TRBV9	NA	TRBJ1-1	CASSVNRGQRTEAFF	TGTGCCAGCAGCGTCAACCGGGGGCAACGCACTGAAGCTTTCTTT
TRBD1	TRBV5-6	NA	TRBJ1-2	CASSPARTGGQYGYTF	TGTGCCAGCAGCCCAGCCAGGACAGGGGGCCAATATGGCTACACCTTC
TRBD1	TRBV29-1	once	TRBJ1-1	CSARGRGQGASSTEAFF	TGCAGCGCCCGGGGTCGGGGACAGGGGGCGTCGAGCACTGAAGCTTTCTTT
NA	TRBV9	NA	TRBJ2-3	CASSTGDTQYF	TGTGCCAGCAGCACTGGGGATACGCAGTATTTT
TRBD1	TRBV25-1	few	TRBJ1-2	CASSEDRVRGYTF	TGTGCCAGCAGTGAGGACAGGGTAAGAGGCTACACCTTC
TRBD2	TRBV5-6	few	TRBJ2-3	CASMLPGSGGSTDTQYF	TGTGCCAGCATGCTTCCCGGAAGCGGGGGGTCTACAGATACGCAGTATTTT
TRBD2	TRBV9	NA	TRBJ2-7	CASSALTSGCYEQYF	TGTGCCAGCAGCGCCCTCACTAGCGGTTGCTACGAGCAGTACTTC
NA	TRBV6-5	few	TRBJ2-2	CASSYHGTGGLFF	TGTGCCAGCAGTTACCATGGCACCGGTGGGCTGTTTTTT
NA	TRBV6-1	NA	TRBJ2-3	CASSEEYWQGDLTDTQYF	TGTGCCAGCAGTGAAGAGTATTGGCAAGGGGACCTCACAGATACGCAGTATTTT
NA	TRBV7-2	NA	TRBJ2-1	CASSPSTSSNEQFF	TGTGCCAGCAGCCCGTCGACTAGTAGCAATGAGCAGTTCTTC
NA	TRBV5-1	NA	TRBJ2-7	CASSFQTPIEQYF	TGCGCCAGCAGCTTTCAAACACCCATCGAGCAGTACTTC
NA	TRBV7-8	NA	TRBJ2-6	CASSFPQAGANVLTF	TGTGCCAGCAGCTTTCCCCAGGCGGGGGCCAACGTCCTGACTTTC
NA	TRBV6-1	few	TRBJ2-7	CASSDMKGGYEQYF	TGTGCCAGCAGTGACATGAAGGGGGGTTACGAGCAGTACTTC
NA	TRBV5-1	NA	TRBJ2-3	CASSWMTTTDTQYF	TGCGCCAGCAGCTGGATGACAACAACAGATACGCAGTATTTT
TRBD2	TRBV7-3	NA	TRBJ2-7	CASSLISGRAYEQYF	TGTGCCAGCAGCTTAATTAGCGGGAGGGCCTACGAGCAGTACTTC